Sequencing of this T cell receptor beta chain was carried out in a study of T cell repertoires in cytomegalovirus infection. Study information: Through public TCR beta signatures, both CMV infection and matching HLA type were indicated. General observations from the study: Cumulative public TCR beta family frequency identified CMV carriers with the relevant HLA. It was HLA-C-restricted CMV-specific TCR beta clonotypes that dominated the response ex vivo.

Notes on this clonotype: Its antigen is undetermined.

One entry per CDR3 protein results from TCRdb running MiXCR on the reads. Here the sample spans 250,000 to 300,000 distinct CDR3 sequences, under 30% being singletons. This receptor was identified in a human donor in good health (CMV status not recorded). Some clones in this sample may be carry-over from other donors' samples. The sequenced material came from PBMCs.

CDR3 DNA: TGTGCCAGTAACGCTGATAGCAATCAGCCCCAGCATTTT. Translation: CASNADSNQPQHF. V usage is TRBV19 and J usage is TRBJ1-5; D gene ambiguous. Trimming removed 7 bases from V and 0 bases from J, with 7 bases in between. This CDR3 has 13 residues. The germline gives CDR1 LNHDA, CDR2 SQIVND (reference sequence).